A selection of T cell receptor beta chains follows, all from one sample in a study of Graves' ophthalmopathy and Graves' hyperthyroidism. TCRdb passed the multiplex PCR reads through MiXCR, listing each CDR3 protein once. The sample carries roughly 610,000 distinct CDR3 sequences, 20% to 25% recorded once. The sample was peripheral blood. The source of these receptors is a woman aged 18 to 35 with stable Graves' hyperthyroidism. Some clones in this sample may be carry-over from other donors' samples. The CDR3 runs from the conserved cysteine through the conserved F or W. The D gene is left open where the match is weak. Clone sizes are given selectively: once, few, many, or a class where the clone is expanded.

D: .; size: few; J: TRBJ2-6; V: TRBV11-2; CDR3: CASSSSTVSGANVLTF; DNA: TGTGCCAGCAGCTCCTCGACAGTCTCTGGGGCCAACGTCCTGACTTTC
D: TRBD1; size: many; J: TRBJ1-1; V: TRBV6-5; CDR3: CASSSHGQGRNTEAFF; DNA: TGTGCCAGCAGTTCCCATGGACAGGGCCGGAACACTGAAGCTTTCTTT
D: .; size: many; J: TRBJ2-5; V: TRBV12-3/TRBV12-4; CDR3: CASSLVSSGEETQYF; DNA: TGTGCCAGCAGTTTAGTTTCGTCGGGGGAAGAGACCCAGTACTTC
D: TRBD1; size: many; J: TRBJ1-5; V: TRBV6-1; CDR3: CASSSGGSGNQPQHF; DNA: TGTGCCAGCAGCTCAGGGGGCTCGGGCAATCAGCCCCAGCATTTT
D: .; size: many; J: TRBJ1-1; V: TRBV11-2; CDR3: CASSLVLPPFGTEAFF; DNA: TGTGCCAGCAGCTTAGTTCTCCCACCCTTTGGCACTGAAGCTTTCTTT
D: .; size: .; J: TRBJ1-1; V: TRBV20-1; CDR3: CSASDAEAFF; DNA: TGCAGTGCTTCCGACGCTGAAGCTTTCTTT
D: .; size: .; J: TRBJ1-5; V: TRBV12-3/TRBV12-4; CDR3: CASSLAQGSDQPQHF; DNA: TGTGCCAGCAGTTTGGCTCAGGGAAGTGATCAGCCCCAGCATTTT
D: .; size: many; J: TRBJ2-2; V: TRBV2; CDR3: CASSEVPANTGELFF; DNA: TGTGCCAGCAGTGAAGTTCCAGCGAACACCGGGGAGCTGTTTTTT
D: .; size: many; J: TRBJ1-5; V: TRBV12-5; CDR3: CAGGFGSPQPQHF; DNA: TGTGCTGGTGGTTTTGGCAGTCCTCAGCCCCAGCATTTT
D: .; size: .; J: TRBJ2-7; V: TRBV6-2/TRBV6-3; CDR3: CASSYATGSRYEQYF; DNA: TGTGCCAGCAGTTACGCCACGGGATCCCGCTACGAGCAGTACTTC
D: .; size: few; J: TRBJ2-7; V: TRBV7-6; CDR3: CASSLEQGGTYEQCF; DNA: TGTGCCAGCAGCTTAGAACAGGGTGGTACCTACGAGCAGTGCTTC
D: TRBD1; size: many; J: TRBJ1-1; V: TRBV12-3/TRBV12-4; CDR3: CASSFGTGGYTEAFF; DNA: TGTGCCAGCAGTTTTGGGACAGGGGGCTATACTGAAGCTTTCTTT
D: .; size: once; J: TRBJ1-5; V: TRBV2; CDR3: CASTAPDQPQHF; DNA: TGTGCCAGCACCGCCCCCGATCAGCCCCAGCATTTT
D: TRBD1; size: many; J: TRBJ1-4; V: TRBV15; CDR3: CATSRDRDSNEKLFF; DNA: TGTGCCACCAGCAGAGACCGGGACAGCAATGAAAAACTGTTTTTT
D: TRBD2; size: many; J: TRBJ2-7; V: TRBV30; CDR3: CAWNAGGPWNEQYF; DNA: TGTGCCTGGAATGCGGGAGGGCCTTGGAACGAGCAGTACTTC
D: .; size: many; J: TRBJ1-1; V: TRBV12-3/TRBV12-4; CDR3: CASLPSSGNTEAFF; DNA: TGTGCCAGCTTACCTTCGTCAGGAAACACTGAAGCTTTCTTT
D: TRBD1; size: few; J: TRBJ1-1; V: TRBV11-2; CDR3: CASRIPGTGRAEAFF; DNA: TGTGCCAGCAGGATTCCGGGGACAGGGCGGGCTGAAGCTTTCTTT
D: .; size: many; J: TRBJ1-1; V: TRBV12-3/TRBV12-4; CDR3: CASSLRDGDTEAFF; DNA: TGTGCCAGCAGTTTACGAGACGGGGACACTGAAGCTTTCTTT
D: TRBD1; size: many; J: TRBJ1-2; V: TRBV7-9; CDR3: CASSGDRTNYGYTF; DNA: TGTGCCAGCAGCGGGGACAGAACTAACTATGGCTACACCTTC
D: .; size: many; J: TRBJ2-5; V: TRBV19; CDR3: CASSTPDMQETQYF; DNA: TGTGCCAGTAGTACACCTGACATGCAAGAGACCCAGTACTTC
D: .; size: many; J: TRBJ2-4; V: TRBV6-1; CDR3: CASSDLQVAKNIKYF; DNA: TGTGCCAGCAGTGACCTACAAGTAGCCAAAAACATTAAGTACTTC
D: .; size: many; J: TRBJ2-5; V: TRBV9; CDR3: CASSVHGRETQYF; DNA: TGTGCCAGCAGCGTCCACGGGCGGGAGACCCAGTACTTC
D: TRBD1; size: few; J: TRBJ2-7; V: TRBV20-1; CDR3: CSAREPPGGYEQYF; DNA: TGCAGTGCTAGAGAACCCCCAGGGGGCTACGAGCAGTACTTC